This entry features one T cell receptor beta chain sequence. Its antigen is currently unknown. The data stem from a study of cytomegalovirus exposure and HLA in healthy donors. Study-level results: Reports showed the classifier diagnosing cytomegalovirus status with high specificity and sensitivity. Most TCR sequences were seen very rarely across donors, but some public TCRs occurred in many.

13 Jbeta primers and 60 Vbeta primers were used for the PCR. Study processing details: The authors later counted roughly 79 million unique TCR beta chains, some 12 million of them shared. Clones were read by immunoSEQ multiplex PCR, and TCRdb kept only the in-frame ones, dropping some. The DNA gave D and trimming, while V, J and clone size come from that table. The repertoire includes about 140,000 clones, over 75% of them detected once, and around 0.5% sits in the top ten. The V end was cut by 5 bases, the J end by 5 bases, with 19 bases between. The CDR3 length is 16 residues. The germline CDR1 and CDR2 sequences are SGHVS and FNYEAQ.

The sequenced sample consisted of PBMCs. The TCR sequence derives from a woman aged 40 to 50 in good health and CMV-seronegative. V gene TRBV7-6 combines with J gene TRBJ1-5; D is uncertain. CDR3 region: CASSLESGSAYQPQHF. The CDR3 DNA reads TGTGCCAGCAGCCTTGAGAGTGGCAGCGCTTATCAGCCCCAGCATTTT.